These 25 T cell receptor beta chains originate from one sample sequenced in a study of human T cells and chemical hapten exposure. TCRdb reprocessed the RACE reads with MiXCR, giving one entry per CDR3 protein. The sample contains approximately 90,000 distinct CDR3 sequences, around 25% of which appear only once. Stated time point: patch test 3, about 24 weeks after DPC sensitization. As to treatment: therapeutic diphenylcyclopropenone sensitization with weekly scalp DPC. The specimen was whole blood, collected in connection with sensitization to the hapten diphenylcyclopropenone (DPC). The receptors originated from a man aged 35 to 55 with alopecia areata. Some clones in this sample may be carry-over from other donors' samples.

Only a few counts were recorded for this clonotype. V gene TRBV29-1 combines with J gene TRBJ2-1, with D perhaps matching TRBD2 (6 bases). V gave up 1 base and J gave up 4 bases, with 17 bases separating them. The CDR3 consists of 16 residues. Germline values: CDR1 SQVTM, CDR2 ANQGSEA. This chain's CDR3 is CSVEGVSGTEYNEQFF. The CDR3 DNA reads TGCAGCGTTGAAGGCGTCTCCGGGACTGAGTACAATGAGCAGTTCTTC.

The rearrangement links TRBV10-3 to TRBJ1-6; D is perhaps TRBD1 (6 bases). This CDR3 contains 13 residues. Germline V lookup: CDR1 ENHRY, CDR2 SYGVKD. V dropped 0 bases and J dropped 14 bases, with 11 bases sitting between them. The CDR3 DNA reads TGTGCCATCAGTGAGTCCGTCAGGGGAGCCCTCCACTTT. Its protein is CAISESVRGALHF.

Here the CDR3 DNA reads TGCAGCGTTGGGATGCGGGAGCAGTTCTTC. This translates into CSVGMREQFF. This sequence joins TRBV29-1 and TRBJ2-1; D is uncertain. Germline lookup yields CDR1 SQVTM and CDR2 ANQGSEA. The CDR3 contains 10 residues. V gave up 4 bases and J gave up 10 bases, with 8 bases separating them.

The chain couples TRBV9 to TRBJ2-1, with TRBD1 matching over 11 bases. Germline assignment: CDR1 SGDLS and CDR2 YYNGEE. The CDR3 has 15 amino acids. J lost 2 bases, V lost 3 bases, and 1 base had no gene match. The CDR3 DNA sequence: TGTGCCAGCAGCGGGGGACAGGGGGCCTACAATGAGCAGTTCTTC. Amino acids: CASSGGQGAYNEQFF.

This clonotype was observed a few times. This chain uses TRBV4-2 with TRBJ2-1; 11 bases map to TRBD2. V shed 0 bases and J 6 bases; nucleotides not matched to a gene: 16. There are 20 residues in the CDR3. CDR1 is LGHNA, CDR2 YNFKEQ, per germline. The CDR3 region has the DNA TGTGCCAGCAGCCAAGATGGGCTAGCGGGAGGCCCATCGAGGTTCAATGAGCAGTTCTTC. Amino acid sequence: CASSQDGLAGGPSRFNEQFF.

In its sample, this clonotype was seen a few times. The V call is TRBV28, the J call TRBJ1-2; D remains ambiguous. Germline V gene data show CDR1 as MDHEN and CDR2 as SYDVKM. Trimming took 1 base from V and 5 from J, leaving 2 bases between them. The CDR3 consists of 11 residues. The CDR3 region is CASSLLYGYTF. CDR3 nucleotide sequence: TGTGCCAGCAGTTTATTGTATGGCTACACCTTC.

This clonotype has only a few counts. The chain recombines TRBV7-2 with TRBJ1-3; D unclear. V shed 6 bases and J shed 1 base, with 7 bases lying between them. This CDR3 region has 13 residues. Germline V gene lookup returns CDR1 SGHTA and CDR2 FQGNSA. The CDR3 region has the DNA TGTGCCAGCAGTAGTGCGTCTGGAAACACCATATATTTT. Translating gives CASSSASGNTIYF. The complete variable domain, with remaining parts taken from reference TRBV7-2 and TRBJ1-3, reads GAGVSQSPSNKVTEKGKDVELRCDPISGHTALYWYRQSLGQGLEFLIYFQGNSAPDKSGLPSDRFSAERTGGSVSTLTIQRTQQEDSAVYLCASSSASGNTIYFGEGSWLTVV.

This chain uses TRBV28 with TRBJ2-7, with a tentative D call TRBD1 (6 bases). Germline loops: CDR1 MDHEN, CDR2 SYDVKM. V dropped 5 bases and J dropped 3 bases, with 14 bases sitting between them. The CDR3 extends over 14 amino acids. In nucleotides, the CDR3 is TGTGCCAGCAGTATCCGGGACATGAGCTACGAGCAGTACTTC. This gives the protein CASSIRDMSYEQYF.

This sequence joins TRBV11-2 and TRBJ2-6, with a weak D call TRBD1 (5 bases). V lost 2 bases to trimming and J lost 0 bases, with 11 bases between them. Germline V lookup: CDR1 SGHAT, CDR2 FQNNGV. The CDR3 runs 17 residues. CDR3: CASSLQGFLSGANVLTF. Here the CDR3 DNA reads TGTGCCAGCAGCTTACAGGGTTTCCTCTCTGGGGCCAACGTCCTGACTTTC.

The CDR3, as DNA: TGTGCTGGGGGACAGGGTCTCGTCCAGCCCCAGCATTTT. This codes for CAGGQGLVQPQHF. The rearrangement joins TRBV28 to TRBJ1-5, with 9 bases identical to TRBD1. Germline-derived CDR1 and CDR2 are MDHEN and SYDVKM. CDR3 size: 13 residues.

The J gene is TRBJ2-5, the V gene TRBV9; no definite D call. Germline V gene data show CDR1 as SGDLS and CDR2 as YYNGEE. Trimming stripped 2 bases from V and 2 bases from J, with 10 bases between. The CDR3 totals 14 residues. CDR3 bases: TGTGCCAGCAGCGTTAGAGGAGTACAAGAGACCCAGTACTTC. It is translated as CASSVRGVQETQYF. Full variable domain (remainder filled in from reference TRBV9 and TRBJ2-5): DSGVTQTPKHLITATGQRVTLRCSPRSGDLSVYWYQQSLDQGLQFLIQYYNGEERAKGNILERFSAQQFPDLHSELNLSSLELGDSALYFCASSVRGVQETQYFGPGTRLLVL.

The rearrangement links TRBV4-1 to TRBJ2-7; TRBD1 aligns across 11 bases. V lost 5 bases and J lost 0; bases outside the gene matches: 3. The germline V gene has CDR1 MGHRA and CDR2 YSYEKL. CDR3 length equals 15 residues. The CDR3 nucleotides are TGCGCCAGCAGCGGGACAGGGGGAAGCTCCTACGAGCAGTACTTC. Amino acid sequence: CASSGTGGSSYEQYF.

This clonotype occurred a few times. The genes are TRBV27 and TRBJ1-4; D remains unclear. The germline CDR1 and CDR2 sequences are MNHEY and SMNVEV (reference sequence). Trimming cost V 0 bases and J 7 bases, with 9 bases left between them. This CDR3 has 14 amino acids. CDR3 sequence: CASSLSGFGEKLFF. CDR3 DNA sequence: TGTGCCAGCAGTTTATCAGGGTTTGGTGAAAAACTGTTTTTT.

CDR3: CASSLFLAGSTDTQYF. CDR3 sequence (DNA): TGTGCCAGCAGTTTATTTCTAGCGGGGAGCACAGATACGCAGTATTTT. The chain couples TRBV27 to TRBJ2-3, with TRBD2 identical over 9 bases. Germline values: CDR1 MNHEY, CDR2 SMNVEV (reference sequence). There are 16 residues in the CDR3. V gave up 1 base and J gave up 0 bases; unmatched junction bases: 2.

This clonotype has ten or more counts. The chain joins TRBV2 to TRBJ1-1, with a weak D call TRBD1 (6 bases). Trimming took 4 bases from V and 1 from J, leaving 10 bases between them. Per germline, CDR1 SNHLY and CDR2 FYNNEI. The CDR3 consists of 14 residues. The CDR3 DNA reads TGTGCCAGCAGTGGATCGACAGGGAACACTGAAGCTTTCTTT. As protein: CASSGSTGNTEAFF. Drawing the rest from reference TRBV2 and TRBJ1-1, the complete variable domain is EPEVTQTPSHQVTQMGQEVILRCVPISNHLYFYWYRQILGQKVEFLVSFYNNEISEKSEIFDDQFSVERPDGSNFTLKIRSTKLEDSAMYFCASSGSTGNTEAFFGQGTRLTVV.

Only a few counts were recorded for this clonotype. The chain carries TRBV28 and TRBJ2-7; D is unresolved. From germline, CDR1 is MDHEN and CDR2 SYDVKM. V lost 1 base to trimming and J lost 6 bases, with 10 bases between them. This CDR3 region has 13 residues. The CDR3 nucleotides read TGTGCCAGCAGTTTATTGGGATATCCCGAGCAGTACTTC. Protein: CASSLLGYPEQYF. The entire variable domain, with the rest obtained from reference TRBV28 and TRBJ2-7, is as follows: DVKVTQSSRYLVKRTGEKVFLECVQDMDHENMFWYRQDPGLGLRLIYFSYDVKMKEKGDIPEGYSVSREKKERFSLILESASTNQTSMYLCASSLLGYPEQYFGPGTRLTVT.

This clonotype was seen ten or more times. The chain is built from TRBV12-3 or TRBV12-4 and TRBJ2-2; D gene ambiguous. This CDR3 is built from 13 residues. With 6 bases removed from V and 1 base from J, the gap between germline ends came to 6 bases. In DNA form, the CDR3 reads TGTGCCAGCAGCCCGGAGAACACCGGGGAGCTGTTTTTT. It yields the protein CASSPENTGELFF.

The chain is built from TRBV2 and TRBJ1-2; no definite D call. The germline V gene encodes CDR1 SNHLY and CDR2 FYNNEI. Trimming stripped 11 bases from V and 4 bases from J, with 11 bases between. The CDR3 has 11 amino acids. CDR3 protein: CALGRSYGYTF. CDR3 coding DNA: TGTGCCCTTGGTCGAAGCTATGGCTACACCTTC.

The J gene is TRBJ1-5, the V gene TRBV6-1; 7 bases are shared with TRBD1. V was clipped by 5 bases and J by 7 bases; unmatched bases: 11. Germline V CDR1 and CDR2: MNHNS, SASEGT. The CDR3 is 15 residues long. In DNA form, the CDR3 reads TGTGCCAGCAGTCGGACAGGAGAGGCAGGCCAGCCCCAGCATTTT. It codes for CASSRTGEAGQPQHF.

The chain is built from TRBV6-1 and TRBJ2-1, with 9 positions matching TRBD2. The germline gives CDR1 MNHNS, CDR2 SASEGT. With 5 bases clipped from V and 4 bases from J, the junction kept 6 bases outside the gene matches. The CDR3 contains 15 residues. The CDR3 coding sequence is TGTGCCAGCAGTTCCAGCGGGAGGTTATACAATGAGCAGTTCTTC. Translating gives CASSSSGRLYNEQFF.

The chain carries TRBV3-1 and TRBJ2-2, with D uncertain. The CDR3 has 16 residues. The V gene's germline CDR1 is LGHDT and CDR2 YNNKEL (reference sequence). The ends were cut back, 0 bases at V and 6 bases at J, with 14 bases in the middle. The CDR3 DNA reads as TGTGCCAGCAGCCAAGAACGCCCCGGATATCCCGGGGAGCTGTTTTTT. The encoded protein is CASSQERPGYPGELFF.

The V and J genes are TRBV6-5 and TRBJ2-3; D may be TRBD2 (5 bases). This CDR3 has 18 residues. Trimming removed 1 base from V and 1 base from J, with 18 bases in between. The germline CDR1 and CDR2 sequences are MNHEY and SVGAGI. CDR3 sequence (DNA): TGTGCCAGCAGTTACTTTCCCCCGCGAGGGCTGGGCACAGATACGCAGTATTTT. It is translated as CASSYFPPRGLGTDTQYF.

The chain is built from TRBV2 and TRBJ2-5, with 7 bases that match TRBD2. The V gene's germline CDR1 is SNHLY and CDR2 FYNNEI. CDR3 length equals 12 residues. V lost 8 bases and J lost 3; bases outside the gene matches: 3. This CDR3 reads CASGGGEETQYF. The CDR3 coding sequence is TGTGCCAGCGGGGGAGGGGAAGAGACCCAGTACTTC. The full variable domain, its missing parts supplied by reference TRBV2 and TRBJ2-5, is EPEVTQTPSHQVTQMGQEVILRCVPISNHLYFYWYRQILGQKVEFLVSFYNNEISEKSEIFDDQFSVERPDGSNFTLKIRSTKLEDSAMYFCASGGGEETQYFGPGTRLLVL.

This clonotype has only a few counts. The chain is built from TRBV12-3 or TRBV12-4 and TRBJ2-1; 7 bases are a match to TRBD2. This CDR3 has 19 residues. Unmatched junction bases numbered 18, after V lost 0 bases and J lost 7 bases. CDR3 sequence reads: CASSLASFRLAGVSNEQFF. CDR3 bases: TGTGCCAGCAGTTTAGCCTCTTTTAGACTTGCGGGAGTAAGTAATGAGCAGTTCTTC.

This clonotype has only a few counts. The J gene is TRBJ2-7, the V gene TRBV5-1; TRBD1 might be the D (6 bases). V dropped 3 bases and J dropped 1 base, with 8 bases sitting between them. This CDR3 has 13 residues. The germline gives CDR1 SGHRS, CDR2 YFSETQ. CDR3 loop: CASSSTGSYEQYF. Written as DNA, the CDR3 is TGCGCCAGCAGCTCGACAGGATCCTACGAGCAGTACTTC.